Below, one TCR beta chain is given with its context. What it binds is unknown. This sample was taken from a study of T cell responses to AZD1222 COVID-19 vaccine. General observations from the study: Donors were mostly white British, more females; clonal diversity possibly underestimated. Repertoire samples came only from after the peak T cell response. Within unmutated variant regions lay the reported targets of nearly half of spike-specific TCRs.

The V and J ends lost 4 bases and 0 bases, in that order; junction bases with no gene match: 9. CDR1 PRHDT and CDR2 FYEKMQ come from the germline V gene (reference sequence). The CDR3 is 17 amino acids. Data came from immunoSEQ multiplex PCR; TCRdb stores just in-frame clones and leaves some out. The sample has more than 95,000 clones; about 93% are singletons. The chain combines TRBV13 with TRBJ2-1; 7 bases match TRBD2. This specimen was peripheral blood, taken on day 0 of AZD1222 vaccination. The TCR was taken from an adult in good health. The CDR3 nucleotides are TGTGCCAGCAGCTCCCCGATTGGGACTACCTCCTACAATGAGCAGTTCTTC. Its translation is CASSSPIGTTSYNEQFF.